Each of the 3 T cell receptor beta chains below was sequenced from the same sample in a study of CD8 T cells in Susac syndrome. RNA was extracted with the RNeasy kit, and a quantity of about 0.45 to 1 ug was reverse transcribed using random hexamers. TCRdb used MiXCR to reprocess the immunoSEQ multiplex PCR reads, holding one entry per CDR3 protein. The sample includes tens of thousands of distinct CDR3 sequences, roughly 91% of them seen just once. The sequenced sample was CD4+ T cells from PBMCs. These receptors were obtained from a human donor with Susac syndrome.

This chain joins TRBV12-3 or TRBV12-4 and TRBJ2-2; 12 nucleotides match TRBD2. The CDR3 extends over 15 amino acids. With 5 bases clipped from V and 6 bases from J, the junction kept 4 bases outside the gene matches. Written as DNA, the CDR3 is TGTGCCAGCAGTCCTAGCGGGGGGGCCGCCGGGGAGCTGTTTTTT. It encodes CASSPSGGAAGELFF.

V is TRBV27 and J is TRBJ1-4, with D uncertain. CDR3 length: 15 residues. Germline V gene lookup returns CDR1 MNHEY and CDR2 SMNVEV (reference sequence). The V gene lost 8 bases and the J gene lost 0 bases, with 13 bases spanning the gap. The CDR3 region is CASGFRLATNEKLFF. The CDR3 region has the DNA TGTGCCAGCGGATTTCGCCTCGCAACTAATGAAAAACTGTTTTTT.

The chain is built from TRBV7-9 and TRBJ2-2, with 8 bases aligning to TRBD1. CDR1 and CDR2 from the germline V gene are SEHNR and FQNEAQ (reference sequence). V lost 2 bases to trimming and J lost 3 bases; unmatched junction nucleotides: 5. CDR3 length equals 16 residues. The DNA for the CDR3 is TGTGCCAGCAGCTTAACCAGGGGGCGGTACACCGGGGAGCTGTTTTTT. Its protein is CASSLTRGRYTGELFF. The whole variable domain, filled in from reference TRBV7-9 and TRBJ2-2, reads DTGVSQNPRHKITKRGQNVTFRCDPISEHNRLYWYRQTLGQGPEFLTYFQNEAQLEKSRLLSDRFSAERPKGSFSTLEIQRTEQGDSAMYLCASSLTRGRYTGELFFGEGSRLTVL.